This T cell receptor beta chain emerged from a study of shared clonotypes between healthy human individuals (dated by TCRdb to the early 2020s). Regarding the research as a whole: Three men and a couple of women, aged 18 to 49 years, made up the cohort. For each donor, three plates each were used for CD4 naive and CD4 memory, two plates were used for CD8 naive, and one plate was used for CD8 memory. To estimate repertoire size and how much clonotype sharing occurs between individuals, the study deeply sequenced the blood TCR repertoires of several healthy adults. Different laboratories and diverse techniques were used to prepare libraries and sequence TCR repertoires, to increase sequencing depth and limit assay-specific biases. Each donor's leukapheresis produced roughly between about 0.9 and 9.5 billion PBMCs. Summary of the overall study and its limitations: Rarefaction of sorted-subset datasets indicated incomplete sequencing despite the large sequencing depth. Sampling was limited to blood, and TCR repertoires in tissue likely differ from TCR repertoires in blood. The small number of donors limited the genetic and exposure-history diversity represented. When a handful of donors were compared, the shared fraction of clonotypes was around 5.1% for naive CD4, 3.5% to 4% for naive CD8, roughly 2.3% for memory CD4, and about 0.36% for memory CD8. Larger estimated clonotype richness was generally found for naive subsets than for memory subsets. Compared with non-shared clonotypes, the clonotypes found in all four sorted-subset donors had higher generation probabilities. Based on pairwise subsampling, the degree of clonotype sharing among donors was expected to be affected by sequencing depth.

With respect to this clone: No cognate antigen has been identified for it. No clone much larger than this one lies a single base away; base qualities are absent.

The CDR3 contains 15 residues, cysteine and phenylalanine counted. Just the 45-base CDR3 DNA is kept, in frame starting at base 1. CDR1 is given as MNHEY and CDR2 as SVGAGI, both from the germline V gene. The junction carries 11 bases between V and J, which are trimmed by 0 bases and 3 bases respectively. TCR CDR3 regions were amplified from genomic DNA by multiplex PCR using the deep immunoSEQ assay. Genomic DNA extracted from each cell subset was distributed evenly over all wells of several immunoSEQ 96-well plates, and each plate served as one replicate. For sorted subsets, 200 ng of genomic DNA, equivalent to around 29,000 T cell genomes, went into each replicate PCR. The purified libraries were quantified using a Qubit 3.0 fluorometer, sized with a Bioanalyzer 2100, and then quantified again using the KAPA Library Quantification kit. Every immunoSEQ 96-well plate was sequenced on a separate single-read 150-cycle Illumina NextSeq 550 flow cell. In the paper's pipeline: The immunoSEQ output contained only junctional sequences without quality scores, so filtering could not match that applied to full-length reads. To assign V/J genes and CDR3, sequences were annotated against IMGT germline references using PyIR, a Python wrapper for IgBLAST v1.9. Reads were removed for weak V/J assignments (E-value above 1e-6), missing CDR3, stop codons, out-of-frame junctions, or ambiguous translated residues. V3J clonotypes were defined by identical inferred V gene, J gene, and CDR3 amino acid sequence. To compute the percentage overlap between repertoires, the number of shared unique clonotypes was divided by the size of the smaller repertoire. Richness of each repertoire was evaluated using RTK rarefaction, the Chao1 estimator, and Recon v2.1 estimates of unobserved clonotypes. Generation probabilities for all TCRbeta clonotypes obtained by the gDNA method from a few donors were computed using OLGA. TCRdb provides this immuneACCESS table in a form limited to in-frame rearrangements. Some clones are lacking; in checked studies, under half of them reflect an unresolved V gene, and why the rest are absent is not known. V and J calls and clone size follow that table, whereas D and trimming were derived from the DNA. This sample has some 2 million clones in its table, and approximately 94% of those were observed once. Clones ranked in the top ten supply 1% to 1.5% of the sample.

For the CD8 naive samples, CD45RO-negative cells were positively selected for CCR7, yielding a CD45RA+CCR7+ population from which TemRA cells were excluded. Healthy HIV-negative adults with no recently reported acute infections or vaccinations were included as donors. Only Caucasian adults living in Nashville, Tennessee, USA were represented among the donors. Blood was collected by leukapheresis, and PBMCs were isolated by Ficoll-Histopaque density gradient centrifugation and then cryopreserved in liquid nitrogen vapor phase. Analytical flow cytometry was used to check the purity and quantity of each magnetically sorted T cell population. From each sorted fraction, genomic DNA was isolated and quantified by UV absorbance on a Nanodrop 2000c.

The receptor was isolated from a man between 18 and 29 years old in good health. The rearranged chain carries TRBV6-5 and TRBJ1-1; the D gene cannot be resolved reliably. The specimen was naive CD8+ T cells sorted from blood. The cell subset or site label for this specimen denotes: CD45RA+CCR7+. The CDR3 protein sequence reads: CASSYSGFSDTEAFF. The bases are TGTGCCAGCAGTTACTCCGGGTTTTCGGACACTGAAGCTTTCTTT.